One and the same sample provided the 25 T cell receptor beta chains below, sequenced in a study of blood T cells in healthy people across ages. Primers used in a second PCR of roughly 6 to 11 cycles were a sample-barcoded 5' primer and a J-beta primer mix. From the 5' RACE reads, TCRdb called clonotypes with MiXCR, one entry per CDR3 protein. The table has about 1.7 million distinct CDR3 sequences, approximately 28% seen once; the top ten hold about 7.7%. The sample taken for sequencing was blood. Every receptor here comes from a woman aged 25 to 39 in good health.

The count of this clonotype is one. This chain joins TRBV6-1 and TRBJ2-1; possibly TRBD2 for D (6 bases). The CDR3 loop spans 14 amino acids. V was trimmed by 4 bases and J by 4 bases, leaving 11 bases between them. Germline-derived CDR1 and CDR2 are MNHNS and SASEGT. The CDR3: CASSVLSGYNEQFF. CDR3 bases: TGTGCCAGCAGTGTACTAAGCGGGTACAATGAGCAGTTCTTC.

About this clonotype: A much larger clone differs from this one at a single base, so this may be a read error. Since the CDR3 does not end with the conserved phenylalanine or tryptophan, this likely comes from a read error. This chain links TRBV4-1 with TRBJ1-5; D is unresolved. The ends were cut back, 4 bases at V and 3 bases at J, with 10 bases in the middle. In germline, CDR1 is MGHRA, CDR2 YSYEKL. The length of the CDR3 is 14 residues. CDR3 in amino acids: CASSPAGTNQPQHC. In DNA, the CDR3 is TGCGCCAGCAGCCCCGCGGGTACCAATCAGCCCCAGCATTGT.

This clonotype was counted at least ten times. In DNA, the CDR3 is TGCAGTGCTGCCCCCCCTGGGTCGGACACTGAAGCTTTCTTT. Translating it yields CSAAPPGSDTEAFF. The rearrangement links TRBV20-1 to TRBJ1-1; D not resolved. Germline-derived CDR1 and CDR2 are DFQATT and SNEGSKA (reference sequence). The CDR3 is 14 amino acids. Trimming cost V 5 bases and J 3 bases, with 16 bases left between them.

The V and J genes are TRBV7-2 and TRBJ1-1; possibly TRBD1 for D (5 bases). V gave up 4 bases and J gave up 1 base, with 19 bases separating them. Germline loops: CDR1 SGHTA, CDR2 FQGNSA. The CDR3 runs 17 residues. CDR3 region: CASSSLFVGHSNTEAFF. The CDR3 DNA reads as TGTGCCAGCAGCTCCCTTTTCGTCGGACACTCGAACACTGAAGCTTTCTTT.

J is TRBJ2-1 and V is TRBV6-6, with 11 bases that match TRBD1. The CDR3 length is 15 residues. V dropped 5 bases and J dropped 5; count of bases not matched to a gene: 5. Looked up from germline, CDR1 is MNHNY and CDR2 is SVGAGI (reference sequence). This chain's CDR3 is CASSAGTGGDNEQFF. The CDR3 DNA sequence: TGTGCCAGCAGTGCCGGGACAGGGGGAGACAATGAGCAGTTCTTC.

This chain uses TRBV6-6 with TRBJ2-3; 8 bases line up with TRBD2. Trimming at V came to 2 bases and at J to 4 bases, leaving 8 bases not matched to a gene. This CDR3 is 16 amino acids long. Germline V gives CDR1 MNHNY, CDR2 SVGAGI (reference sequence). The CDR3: CASSYPPGTSSDTQYF. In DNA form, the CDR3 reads TGTGCCAGCAGTTACCCCCCCGGGACTAGTTCAGATACGCAGTATTTT.

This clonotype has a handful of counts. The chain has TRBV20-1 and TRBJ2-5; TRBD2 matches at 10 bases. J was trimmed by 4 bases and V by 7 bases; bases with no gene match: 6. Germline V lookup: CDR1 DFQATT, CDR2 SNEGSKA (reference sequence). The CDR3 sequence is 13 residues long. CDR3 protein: CSVDLAGAETQYF. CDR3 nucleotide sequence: TGCAGTGTGGACCTAGCGGGGGCAGAGACCCAGTACTTC.

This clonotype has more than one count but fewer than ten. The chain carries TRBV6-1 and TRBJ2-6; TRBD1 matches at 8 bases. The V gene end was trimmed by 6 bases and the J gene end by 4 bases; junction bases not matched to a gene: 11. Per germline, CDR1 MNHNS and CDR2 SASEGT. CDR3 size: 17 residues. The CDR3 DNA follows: TGTGCCAGCAGCCCGGTGATGACAGGGGTCGGGGCCAACGTCCTGACTTTC. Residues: CASSPVMTGVGANVLTF.

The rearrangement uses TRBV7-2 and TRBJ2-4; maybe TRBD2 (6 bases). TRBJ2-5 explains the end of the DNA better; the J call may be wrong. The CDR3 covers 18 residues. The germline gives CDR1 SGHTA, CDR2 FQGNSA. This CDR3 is CASSFHRDLGTVRETQYF. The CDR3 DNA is TGTGCCAGCAGCTTCCACCGGGACTTAGGGACCGTTCGCGAGACCCAGTACTTC.

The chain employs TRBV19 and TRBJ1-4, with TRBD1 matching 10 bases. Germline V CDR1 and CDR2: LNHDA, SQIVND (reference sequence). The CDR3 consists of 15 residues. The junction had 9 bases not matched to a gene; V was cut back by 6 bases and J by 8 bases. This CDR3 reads CASSRDRGIGEKLFF. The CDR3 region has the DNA TGTGCCAGTAGCCGGGACAGGGGTATAGGGGAAAAACTGTTTTTT.

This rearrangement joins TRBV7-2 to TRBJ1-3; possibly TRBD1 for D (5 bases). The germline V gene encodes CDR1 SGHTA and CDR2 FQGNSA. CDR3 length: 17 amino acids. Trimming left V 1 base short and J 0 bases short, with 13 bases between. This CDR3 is CASSLVSQGYSGNTIYF. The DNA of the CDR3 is TGTGCCAGCAGCTTAGTTTCCCAGGGATACTCTGGAAACACCATATATTTT.

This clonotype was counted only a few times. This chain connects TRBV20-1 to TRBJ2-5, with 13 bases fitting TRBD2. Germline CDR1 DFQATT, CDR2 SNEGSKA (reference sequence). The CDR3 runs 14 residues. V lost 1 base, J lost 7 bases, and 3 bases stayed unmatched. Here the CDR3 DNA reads TGCAGTGCTAGAGGGACTAGCGGGGGTGGGACCCAGTACTTC. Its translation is CSARGTSGGGTQYF.

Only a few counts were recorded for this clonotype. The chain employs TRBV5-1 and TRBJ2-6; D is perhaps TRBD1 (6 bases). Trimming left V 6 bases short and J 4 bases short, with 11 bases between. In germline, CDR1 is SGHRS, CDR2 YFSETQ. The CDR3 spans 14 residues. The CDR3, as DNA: TGCGCCAGCACGCCGGGACAAGGGGCCAACGTCCTGACTTTC. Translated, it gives CASTPGQGANVLTF.

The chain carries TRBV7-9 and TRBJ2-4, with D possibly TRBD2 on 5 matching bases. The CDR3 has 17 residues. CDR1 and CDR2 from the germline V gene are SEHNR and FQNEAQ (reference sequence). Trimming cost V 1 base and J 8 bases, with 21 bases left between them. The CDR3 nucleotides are TGTGCCAGCAGCTTAGAGAAGCGGACCTCTTGGACGGACATTCAGTACTTC. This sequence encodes CASSLEKRTSWTDIQYF.

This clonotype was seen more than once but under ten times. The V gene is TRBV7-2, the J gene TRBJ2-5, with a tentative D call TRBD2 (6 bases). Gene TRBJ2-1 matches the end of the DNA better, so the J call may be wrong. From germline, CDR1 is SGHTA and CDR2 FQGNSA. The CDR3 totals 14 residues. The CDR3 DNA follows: TGTGCCAGCAGCTGGATTAGCGGCCAAGAGACCCAGTTCTTC. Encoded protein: CASSWISGQETQFF.

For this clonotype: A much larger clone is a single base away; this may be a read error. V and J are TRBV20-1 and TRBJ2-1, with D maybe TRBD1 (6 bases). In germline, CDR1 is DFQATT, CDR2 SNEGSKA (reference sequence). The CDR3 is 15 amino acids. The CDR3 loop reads CSARKTGTTYDEQFF. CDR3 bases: TGCAGTGCTAGAAAGACAGGAACTACCTACGATGAGCAGTTCTTC.

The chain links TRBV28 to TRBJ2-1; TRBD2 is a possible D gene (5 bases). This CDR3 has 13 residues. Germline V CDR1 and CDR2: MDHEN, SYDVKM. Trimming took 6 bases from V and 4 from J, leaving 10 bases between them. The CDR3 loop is CASRLEGYNEQFF. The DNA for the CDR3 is TGTGCCAGCAGGTTAGAGGGATACAATGAGCAGTTCTTC.

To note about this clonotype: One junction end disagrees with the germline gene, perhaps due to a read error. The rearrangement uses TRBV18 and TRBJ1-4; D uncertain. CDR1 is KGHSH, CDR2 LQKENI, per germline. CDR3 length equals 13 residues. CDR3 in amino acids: CATMRTTNEKLFF. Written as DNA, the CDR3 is TGCGCCACGATGAGGACAACTAATGAAAAACTGTTTTTT.

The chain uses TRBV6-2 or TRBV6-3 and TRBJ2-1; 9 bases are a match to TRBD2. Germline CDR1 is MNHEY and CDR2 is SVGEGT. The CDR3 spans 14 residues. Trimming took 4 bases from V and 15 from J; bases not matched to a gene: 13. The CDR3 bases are TGTGCCAGCAGTTCATACGCGGGAGGGCCCCGGCGGTTCTTC. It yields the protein CASSSYAGGPRRFF.

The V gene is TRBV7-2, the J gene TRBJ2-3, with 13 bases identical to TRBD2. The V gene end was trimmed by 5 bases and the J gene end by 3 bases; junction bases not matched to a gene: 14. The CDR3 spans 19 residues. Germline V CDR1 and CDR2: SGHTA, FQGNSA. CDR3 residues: CASSLRGLAGVTSTDTQYF. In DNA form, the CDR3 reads TGTGCCAGCAGCCTCCGAGGACTAGCGGGGGTTACTAGTACAGATACGCAGTATTTT.

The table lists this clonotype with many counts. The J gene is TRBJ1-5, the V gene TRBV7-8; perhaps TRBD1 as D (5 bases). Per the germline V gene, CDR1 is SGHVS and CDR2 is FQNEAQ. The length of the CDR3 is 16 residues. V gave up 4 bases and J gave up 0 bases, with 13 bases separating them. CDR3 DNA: TGTGCCAGCAGCTCTGGGACTGCTTATAGCAATCAGCCCCAGCATTTT. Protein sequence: CASSSGTAYSNQPQHF.

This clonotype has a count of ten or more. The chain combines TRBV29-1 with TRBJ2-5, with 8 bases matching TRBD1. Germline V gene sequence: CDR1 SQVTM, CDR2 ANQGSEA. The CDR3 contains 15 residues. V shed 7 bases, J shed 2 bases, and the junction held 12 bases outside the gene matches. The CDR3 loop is CSAGLQGGVQETQYF. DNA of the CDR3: TGCAGCGCTGGGCTACAGGGGGGAGTACAAGAGACCCAGTACTTC.

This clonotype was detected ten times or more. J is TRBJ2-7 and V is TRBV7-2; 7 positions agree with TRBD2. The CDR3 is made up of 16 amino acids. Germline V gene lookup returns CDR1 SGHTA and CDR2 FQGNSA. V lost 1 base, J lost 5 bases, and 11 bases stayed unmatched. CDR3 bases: TGTGCCAGCAGCTTAGTGACTAGCCGGAGGGGCCACGAGCAGTACTTC. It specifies CASSLVTSRRGHEQYF.

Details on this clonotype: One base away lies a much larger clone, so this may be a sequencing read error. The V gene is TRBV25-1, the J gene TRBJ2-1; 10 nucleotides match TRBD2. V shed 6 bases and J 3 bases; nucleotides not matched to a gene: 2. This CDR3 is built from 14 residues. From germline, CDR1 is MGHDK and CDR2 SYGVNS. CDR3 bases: TGTGCCAGCAGGCCTAGCGGGGGCTACAATGAGCAGTTCTTC. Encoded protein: CASRPSGGYNEQFF.

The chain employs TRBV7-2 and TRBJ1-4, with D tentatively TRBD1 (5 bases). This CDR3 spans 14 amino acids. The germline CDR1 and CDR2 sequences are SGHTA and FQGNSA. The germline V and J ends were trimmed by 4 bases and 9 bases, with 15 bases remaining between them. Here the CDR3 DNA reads TGTGCCAGCAGCTCCCCCGACGGGGGAAAAAAACTGTTTTTT. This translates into CASSSPDGGKKLFF.